This TCR beta chain appears in the sequencing data of a study of T cells after yellow fever vaccination. Overall study context: Libraries from low-cell-number fractions were prepared with the SMART-Seq v4 Ultra Low Input RNA kit. Study findings and constraints: When the response was secondary, it was weaker but reached its peak faster, day 5 versus 15. Some clonotypes were seen in both the CD4 and the CD8 compartments. These made up a small share and likely arose from convergent recombination.

One entry per CDR3 protein results from TCRdb running MiXCR on the 5' RACE reads. Among over 300,000 distinct CDR3 sequences, about 6.9% were seen once, and the ten largest hold 18%. The V gene's germline CDR1 is SGHDN and CDR2 FVKESK. The CDR3 has 17 amino acids. Trimming removed 2 bases from V and 2 bases from J; junction bases left unmatched: 8. This clonotype was detected only a few times. Its target is unknown. The receptor was isolated from a man aged 18 to 30 who received the YFV17D yellow fever vaccine. The input for sequencing was PBMCs, taken 35 to 50 days after the first yellow fever vaccination. V and J are TRBV14 and TRBJ2-1, with TRBD2 matching over 8 bases. The CDR3, as DNA: TGTGCCAGCAGCCAAACAGCGGGGGCCTTCCCCTACAATGAGCAGTTCTTC. This encodes CASSQTAGAFPYNEQFF. The complete variable domain, with remaining parts taken from reference TRBV14 and TRBJ2-1, reads EAGVTQFPSHSVIEKGQTVTLRCDPISGHDNLYWYRRVMGKEIKFLLHFVKESKQDESGMPNNRFLAERTGGTYSTLKVQPAELEDSGVYFCASSQTAGAFPYNEQFFGPGTRLTVL.